This entry is about one T cell receptor (beta chain). The antigen is unknown. The data derive from a study of blood T cells in healthy people across ages. Broader study findings: Not knowing donor CMV status may have confounded expanded clonotype changes. Observed TCR beta diversity per million T cells went down as age went up. This fall followed a roughly linear course with age.

Trimming took 7 bases from V and 0 from J, leaving 16 bases between them. This CDR3 is 16 amino acids long. CDR1 and CDR2 from the germline V gene are MGHRA and YSYEKL. With a J-beta primer mix and a sample-barcoded 5' primer, a second PCR ran 7 to 11 cycles. MiXCR was run by TCRdb on the 5' RACE reads, yielding one entry per CDR3 protein. The sample has roughly 1.6 million distinct CDR3 sequences; around 36% are singletons. The specimen sequenced was blood. The chain is built from TRBV4-1 and TRBJ2-1; D might be TRBD1 (6 bases). The sequence was collected from a woman between 25 and 40 years old in good health. The CDR3 bases are TGCGCCAGCACTCAGAGAGGGGGATCCTCCTACAATGAGCAGTTCTTC. It is translated as CASTQRGGSSYNEQFF.